A single sample is the source of the 27 T cell receptor beta chains below, sequenced in a study of naive CD8 T cells in extremely preterm neonates. Clones were read by immunoSEQ multiplex PCR, and TCRdb kept only the in-frame ones, dropping some. Counted here are 5,000 to 6,500 clones, 95% to 98% occurring once; the ten biggest clones make up 0.65% to 0.95%. The sample consisted of naive CD8+ T cells from blood. These receptors were collected from a human donor in good health.

The chain recombines TRBV13 with TRBJ2-7; unclear D gene. Per the germline V gene, CDR1 is PRHDT and CDR2 is FYEKMQ (reference sequence). V was cut by 0 bases and J by 3 bases, with 3 bases left in between. The CDR3 runs 12 residues. This CDR3 reads CASSLGSYEQYF. The CDR3 DNA follows: TGTGCCAGCAGCTTAGGTAGCTACGAGCAGTACTTC.

The CDR3 loop reads CASSVETGGDTQYF. CDR3 sequence (DNA): TGCGCCAGCAGCGTAGAGACAGGGGGAGATACGCAGTATTTT. V is TRBV5-1 and J is TRBJ2-3; 9 bases are shared with TRBD1. The CDR3 consists of 14 residues. V lost 4 bases and J lost 5; bases outside the gene matches: 5. Germline V gene sequence: CDR1 SGHRS, CDR2 YFSETQ.

The chain carries TRBV2 and TRBJ1-2; D not certain. CDR1 and CDR2 from the germline V gene are SNHLY and FYNNEI. V lost 3 bases and J lost 2, with 7 bases in between. This CDR3 comprises 13 residues. The CDR3 reads CASSDRQNYGYTF. DNA of the CDR3: TGTGCCAGCAGTGATCGACAAAACTATGGCTACACCTTC.

The V gene is TRBV7-2, the J gene TRBJ2-5, with 10 positions matching TRBD2. The V gene's germline CDR1 is SGHTA and CDR2 FQGNSA. The CDR3 sequence is 16 residues long. V dropped 6 bases and J dropped 2; count of bases not matched to a gene: 9. The CDR3 protein is CASSILGLAEQETQYF. As DNA, the CDR3 is TGTGCCAGCAGTATACTCGGACTAGCGGAACAAGAGACCCAGTACTTC. The whole variable domain, filled in from reference TRBV7-2 and TRBJ2-5, reads GAGVSQSPSNKVTEKGKDVELRCDPISGHTALYWYRQSLGQGLEFLIYFQGNSAPDKSGLPSDRFSAERTGGSVSTLTIQRTQQEDSAVYLCASSILGLAEQETQYFGPGTRLLVL.

V is TRBV6-5 and J is TRBJ2-7; 7 bases are shared with TRBD1. CDR1 and CDR2 (germline): MNHEY, SVGAGI. The V segment lost 0 bases and the J segment 3 bases; nucleotides outside the gene matches: 8. This CDR3 has 16 amino acids. The CDR3 DNA reads TGTGCCAGCAGTTACTCGACCGACAGGGACCTCTACGAGCAGTACTTC. Translated, it gives CASSYSTDRDLYEQYF.

The chain joins TRBV5-1 to TRBJ2-4; 10 nucleotides align to TRBD1. The CDR3 sequence is 15 residues long. V trimming: 3 bases; J trimming: 8 bases; junction bases outside the gene matches: 8. Germline CDR1 and CDR2: SGHRS and YFSETQ. The CDR3 protein is CASSSPTGGRDIQYF. The CDR3 DNA is TGCGCCAGCAGCTCTCCGACAGGGGGCAGGGACATTCAGTACTTC.

The chain joins TRBV21-1 to TRBJ2-7; whether TRBD2, the table's D call, matches the DNA was not checked. TRBV21-1 is an annotated pseudogene. The CDR3 runs 16 residues. Written as DNA, the CDR3 is TGTGCCAGCATGCCGCAGCGCACGGCACCGTCCTACGAGCAGTACTTC. Translation: CASMPQRTAPSYEQYF.

The chain uses TRBV4-1 and TRBJ2-1, with 9 bases fitting TRBD2. Germline V lookup: CDR1 MGHRA, CDR2 YSYEKL. The J segment lost 7 bases and the V segment lost 0 bases, leaving 10 bases of the junction unmatched. The CDR3 length is 17 residues. CDR3 coding DNA: TGCGCCAGCAGCCAAGATCAGGGTAGCGGGGGAGTTAATGAGCAGTTCTTC. It translates to CASSQDQGSGGVNEQFF.

A single count supports this clone. The chain carries TRBV9 and TRBJ2-2; D not resolved. Trimming took 4 bases from V and 1 from J, leaving 11 bases between them. Germline CDR1 and CDR2: SGDLS and YYNGEE. This CDR3 region has 15 residues. The CDR3 DNA reads TGTGCCAGCAGCCTCCCAGAGGTGAACACCGGGGAGCTGTTTTTT. It encodes CASSLPEVNTGELFF.

The chain is built from TRBV9 and TRBJ2-3; D gene unclear. CDR3 length equals 13 residues. V was clipped by 2 bases and J by 2 bases, with 6 bases between them. Germline loops: CDR1 SGDLS, CDR2 YYNGEE. The CDR3, as DNA: TGTGCCAGCAGCGTCGTCCCCACAGATACGCAGTATTTT. It yields the protein CASSVVPTDTQYF. Drawing the rest from reference TRBV9 and TRBJ2-3, the complete variable domain is DSGVTQTPKHLITATGQRVTLRCSPRSGDLSVYWYQQSLDQGLQFLIQYYNGEERAKGNILERFSAQQFPDLHSELNLSSLELGDSALYFCASSVVPTDTQYFGPGTRLTVL.

The chain carries TRBV10-3 and TRBJ1-1, with D uncertain. The CDR3 runs to 14 residues. Deletions cut 3 bases from V and 3 bases from J, with 11 bases between. The V gene's germline CDR1 is ENHRY and CDR2 SYGVKD. The CDR3 spells CAISEPGRDTEAFF. CDR3 DNA sequence: TGTGCCATCAGTGAACCTGGGCGGGACACTGAAGCTTTCTTT.

The CDR3 DNA sequence: TGCGCCAGCAGCCCGTCAGCTAACTATGGCTACACCTTC. This translates into CASSPSANYGYTF. The chain uses TRBV5-1 and TRBJ1-2; no reliable D call. V was shortened by 4 bases and J by 0 bases, with 7 bases between the two germline ends. The CDR3 covers 13 residues. CDR1 and CDR2 (germline): SGHRS, YFSETQ.

This chain joins TRBV13 and TRBJ1-3; 8 nucleotides align to TRBD1. V shed 4 bases, J shed 4 bases, and the junction held 12 bases outside the gene matches. The CDR3 length is 17 residues. The germline V gene encodes CDR1 PRHDT and CDR2 FYEKMQ (reference sequence). The CDR3 region has the DNA TGTGCCAGCAGCTCGACAGGGGAGAGGGTAATCGGAAACACCATATATTTT. It encodes CASSSTGERVIGNTIYF.

This clone was observed once. The chain recombines TRBV7-8 with TRBJ2-7; D perhaps matches TRBD2 (6 bases). The length of the CDR3 is 15 residues. V was trimmed by 1 base and J by 3 bases, leaving 13 bases between them. The V gene's germline CDR1 is SGHVS and CDR2 FQNEAQ. In DNA, the CDR3 is TGTGCCAGCAGCTTAGAAGGGGCGGGATACTACGAGCAGTACTTC. This sequence encodes CASSLEGAGYYEQYF.

This chain connects TRBV4-1 to TRBJ1-3; the D is unclear. Germline CDR1 and CDR2: MGHRA and YSYEKL. The length of the CDR3 is 18 residues. V was clipped by 2 bases and J by 0 bases, with 17 bases between them. The CDR3 coding sequence is TGCGCCAGCAGCCAAAGGGAGAAAGTTATAAGCTCTGGAAACACCATATATTTT. As protein: CASSQREKVISSGNTIYF.

The chain has TRBV13 and TRBJ2-2, with 9 bases identical to TRBD2. Trimming took 2 bases from V and 7 from J; bases not matched to a gene: 8. The V gene's germline CDR1 is PRHDT and CDR2 FYEKMQ (reference sequence). This CDR3 has 16 amino acids. The CDR3 sequence is CASSLRLAGTDGELFF. Written as DNA, the CDR3 is TGTGCCAGCAGCTTACGGCTAGCGGGGACCGACGGGGAGCTGTTTTTT.

The chain links TRBV4-3 to TRBJ1-3, with 12 bases identical to TRBD1. The CDR3 sequence is 19 residues long. J gave up 4 bases and V 2 bases, and 12 bases lay outside the gene matches. Germline values: CDR1 LGHNA, CDR2 YSLEER. CDR3: CASSQNRDRGHGKGNTIYF. Here the CDR3 DNA reads TGCGCCAGCAGCCAAAACCGGGACAGGGGGCATGGGAAAGGAAACACCATATATTTT.

The CDR3 spells CASSRGSGYTF. The CDR3 DNA follows: TGTGCCAGCAGTCGGGGGTCTGGCTACACCTTC. The chain couples TRBV5-4 to TRBJ1-2, with D possibly matching TRBD1 (5 bases). Germline CDR1 SGHNT, CDR2 YYREEE (reference sequence). V shed 5 bases and J shed 7 bases, with 9 bases lying between them. The CDR3 is 11 amino acids.

This chain joins TRBV27 and TRBJ2-1, with TRBD2 matching 8 bases. CDR1 MNHEY and CDR2 SMNVEV come from the germline V gene (reference sequence). There are 14 residues in the CDR3. V dropped 3 bases and J dropped 7; count of bases not matched to a gene: 5. The CDR3 nucleotides are TGTGCCAGCAGTTTGAGCGGGGGTCCAAATGAGCAGTTCTTC. Translation: CASSLSGGPNEQFF.

This clone was picked up a small number of times. The chain recombines TRBV5-6 with TRBJ2-7; D is possibly TRBD1 (8 bases). V gave up 1 base and J gave up 6 bases, with 14 bases separating them. Germline V gene data show CDR1 as SGHDT and CDR2 as YYEEEE. CDR3 length equals 14 residues. CDR3 nucleotides: TGTGCCAGCAGCTTGACAGGGGGGGAGCTCGAGCAGTACTTC. Translated: CASSLTGGELEQYF.

The gene calls are TRBV14 and TRBJ2-1, with D uncertain. Germline loops: CDR1 SGHDN, CDR2 FVKESK. Trimming stripped 2 bases from V and 3 bases from J, with 8 bases between. The CDR3 runs 14 residues. CDR3: CASSQNPLYNEQFF. The CDR3 bases are TGTGCCAGCAGCCAAAATCCCCTCTACAATGAGCAGTTCTTC.

In its sample, this clone was seen once. The gene calls are TRBV4-3 and TRBJ1-5; D is unclear. The CDR3 contains 17 residues. V was cut by 0 bases and J by 1 base, with 13 bases left in between. The germline V gene encodes CDR1 LGHNA and CDR2 YSLEER. CDR3 in amino acids: CASSQDAGRRSNQPQHF. CDR3 nucleotides: TGCGCCAGCAGCCAAGACGCGGGCAGGAGGAGCAATCAGCCCCAGCATTTT.

The chain carries TRBV6-5 and TRBJ1-1; 7 nucleotides match TRBD1. The junction had 4 bases not matched to a gene; V was cut back by 0 bases and J by 6 bases. The CDR3 consists of 14 residues. Germline V gene sequence: CDR1 MNHEY, CDR2 SVGAGI. The CDR3 sequence is CASSYSSQGAEAFF. The CDR3 region has the DNA TGTGCCAGCAGTTACTCGTCCCAGGGGGCTGAAGCTTTCTTT.

The chain couples TRBV7-9 to TRBJ1-5; D is uncertain. Germline V gene sequence: CDR1 SEHNR, CDR2 FQNEAQ (reference sequence). The V and J ends lost 3 bases and 0 bases respectively, with 6 bases between them. The CDR3 contains 14 residues. The CDR3 reads CASSLAISNQPQHF. The CDR3 coding sequence is TGTGCCAGCAGCTTGGCAATTAGCAATCAGCCCCAGCATTTT.

The chain has TRBV28 and TRBJ2-3, with 11 bases fitting TRBD1. Trimming took 4 bases from V and 3 from J; bases not matched to a gene: 3. The germline V gene encodes CDR1 MDHEN and CDR2 SYDVKM. This CDR3 is 15 amino acids long. The CDR3 loop reads CASSSDRGLTDTQYF. CDR3 sequence (DNA): TGTGCCAGCAGTTCGGACAGGGGGCTAACAGATACGCAGTATTTT.

This chain links TRBV27 with TRBJ1-2; D not resolved. The CDR3 totals 13 residues. The V gene lost 6 bases and the J gene lost 2 bases, with 10 bases spanning the gap. Germline V gene sequence: CDR1 MNHEY, CDR2 SMNVEV (reference sequence). This chain's CDR3 is CASRGLTNYGYTF. The CDR3 DNA is TGTGCCAGCAGGGGCCTTACCAACTATGGCTACACCTTC.

V gene TRBV5-8 combines with J gene TRBJ2-5; TRBD2 might be the D (7 bases). CDR1 and CDR2 (germline): SGHTS, YDEGEE. Trimming took off 9 bases at V and 0 bases at J, with 18 bases between the two ends. This CDR3 has 15 amino acids. The CDR3 DNA is TGTGCCACCCAGGGGAGGGGGGATCACCAAGAGACCCAGTACTTC. Its translation: CATQGRGDHQETQYF.